This T cell receptor beta chain was profiled in a study of a mutant IDH1 vaccine in newly diagnosed glioma. Study at large: Standard pretreatment was either radiotherapy, temozolomide, or, for most, radiochemotherapy with temozolomide.

The CDR3 covers 15 residues. The V gene lost 0 bases and the J gene lost 4 bases, with 10 bases spanning the gap. Germline loops: CDR1 MNHEY, CDR2 SVGAGI. Clones were sequenced by immunoSEQ multiplex PCR, and TCRdb holds only the in-frame ones, with some missing. The sample gives some 42,000 clones, 82% of which show up once; roughly a sixth is in the top ten. Regarding time point: week 47, end of study. In the vaccine, a single dose held 300 ug of the mutant IDH1 20-mer peptide, along with topical imiquimod. Regarding this clone: What it binds is not known.

The rearrangement joins TRBV6-5 to TRBJ1-5; D perhaps matches TRBD1 (6 bases). Here the sequenced sample was PBMCs, taken from a glioma patient whose treatment included an IDH1 peptide vaccine. The receptor's source is a man younger than 35 with glioma. Some clones in this sample may be carry-over from other donors' samples. The CDR3 loop reads CASSYSKTGNQPQHF. CDR3 nucleotide sequence: TGTGCCAGCAGTTACTCGAAGACAGGAAATCAGCCCCAGCATTTT.